Shown below are 29 T cell receptor beta chains from a single sample sequenced in a study of lymphopenia after photon versus proton radiotherapy. Assay used: immunoSEQ multiplex PCR; TCRdb lists only in-frame clones, some missing. The sample shows over 35,000 clones, roughly 86% of them seen only once. Material: peripheral blood, obtained from a patient treated with proton-based radiotherapy. The receptors stem from a woman aged 70 to 79 with pancreatic cancer. Some clones in this sample may be carry-over from other donors' samples.

The chain has TRBV11-2 and TRBJ2-3; D tentatively fits TRBD1 or TRBD2 (6 bases each). Trimming took off 5 bases at V and 5 bases at J, with 14 bases between the two ends. Per germline, CDR1 SGHAT and CDR2 FQNNGV. The CDR3 has 14 amino acids. CDR3 amino acids: CASSLLQGGDTQYF. Here the CDR3 DNA reads TGTGCCAGCAGCCTACTACAGGGAGGAGATACGCAGTATTTT.

The genes are TRBV27 and TRBJ1-2; TRBD1 is a possible D gene (6 bases). Germline CDR1 reads MNHEY; CDR2 reads SMNVEV (reference sequence). The CDR3 extends over 17 amino acids. Trimming shortened V by 5 bases and J by 3 bases, and 22 bases separated the two germline ends. The CDR3 sequence is CASSQRGMGGRYYGYTF. The CDR3 coding sequence is TGTGCCAGCAGTCAGAGAGGGATGGGGGGGCGCTACTATGGCTACACCTTC.

The chain links TRBV19 to TRBJ2-3; 11 positions match TRBD1. Trimming cost V 4 bases and J 0 bases; bases outside gene matches: 15. The germline V gene has CDR1 LNHDA and CDR2 SQIVND (reference sequence). There are 20 residues in the CDR3. The CDR3 loop reads CASSTRHGTGGRSSTDTQYF. CDR3 in DNA: TGTGCCAGTAGTACCCGACACGGGACAGGGGGGCGTTCAAGCACAGATACGCAGTATTTT.

This chain uses TRBV27 with TRBJ1-1, with D perhaps TRBD1 (5 bases). This CDR3 has 15 amino acids. Germline CDR1 and CDR2: MNHEY and SMNVEV (reference sequence). The V and J ends lost 0 bases and 6 bases respectively, with 14 bases between them. The DNA of the CDR3 is TGTGCCAGCAGTTTATCGTCGGACATTGGCTCTGAAGCTTTCTTT. It codes for CASSLSSDIGSEAFF.

There are a few counts of this clone. The J gene is TRBJ2-7, the V gene TRBV7-9; D ambiguous. This CDR3 region has 14 residues. The V end was cut by 1 base, the J end by 5 bases, with 12 bases between. Germline assignment: CDR1 SEHNR and CDR2 FQNEAQ (reference sequence). The CDR3 coding sequence is TGTGCCAGCAGCTTAGAATCGTCTAGTGACGAGCAGTACTTC. Translation gives CASSLESSSDEQYF.

V usage is TRBV18 and J usage is TRBJ2-2; 7 nucleotides match TRBD2. The germline CDR1 and CDR2 sequences are KGHSH and LQKENI. This CDR3 spans 15 amino acids. Losses at the gene ends were 0 bases for V and 2 bases for J; bases not matched to a gene: 0. The DNA of the CDR3 is TGTGCCAGCTCACCACCGGGACTAAACACCGGGGAGCTGTTTTTT. Its translation: CASSPPGLNTGELFF.

The chain joins TRBV28 to TRBJ1-1; D uncertain. This CDR3 has 14 residues. V shed 3 bases and J shed 1 base, with 9 bases lying between them. In germline, CDR1 is MDHEN, CDR2 SYDVKM. CDR3 coding DNA: TGTGCCAGCAGTTTTCGACCGGGGAACACTGAAGCTTTCTTT. Its translation: CASSFRPGNTEAFF.

This chain joins TRBV7-8 and TRBJ2-1; TRBD2 matches at 12 bases. Trimming took 4 bases from V and 7 from J; bases not matched to a gene: 8. Germline-derived CDR1 and CDR2 are SGHVS and FQNEAQ. The length of the CDR3 is 16 residues. The CDR3 protein is CASSSETSGSENEQFF. CDR3 bases: TGTGCCAGCAGCTCAGAGACTAGCGGGAGCGAGAATGAGCAGTTCTTC.

This clone was picked up a small number of times. This chain connects TRBV4-1 to TRBJ1-1; D possibly corresponds to TRBD1 (5 bases). From germline, CDR1 is MGHRA and CDR2 YSYEKL. V shed 0 bases and J shed 3 bases, with 14 bases lying between them. The CDR3 has 16 residues. The CDR3 nucleotides are TGCGCCAGCAGCCAAGATTTGTACAGGATCGACACTGAAGCTTTCTTT. It is translated as CASSQDLYRIDTEAFF.

This clone was observed a single time. The CDR3 bases are TGTGCCAGTAGGCCTGGGACAGGGGGCAGCAGGAACACTGAAGCTTTCTTT. It yields the protein CASRPGTGGSRNTEAFF. This rearrangement joins TRBV19 to TRBJ1-1; 12 nucleotides line up with TRBD1. The CDR3 runs 17 residues. V lost 6 bases, J lost 1 base, and 9 bases stayed unmatched. Germline values: CDR1 LNHDA, CDR2 SQIVND (reference sequence). Together with reference TRBV19 and TRBJ1-1, the CDR3 gives the full variable domain: DGGITQSPKYLFRKEGQNVTLSCEQNLNHDAMYWYRQDPGQGLRLIYYSQIVNDFQKGDIAEGYSVSREKKESFPLTVTSAQKNPTAFYLCASRPGTGGSRNTEAFFGQGTRLTVV.

The CDR3 here is CASSVGTSGTGGAYEQYF. The DNA of the CDR3 is TGTGCCAGTAGTGTCGGGACTAGCGGGACCGGCGGCGCCTACGAGCAGTACTTC. This chain connects TRBV19 to TRBJ2-7; TRBD2 matches at 13 bases. The germline gives CDR1 LNHDA, CDR2 SQIVND (reference sequence). The CDR3 has 18 residues. The junction had 12 bases not matched to a gene; V was cut back by 5 bases and J by 2 bases. The full variable domain, its missing parts supplied by reference TRBV19 and TRBJ2-7, is DGGITQSPKYLFRKEGQNVTLSCEQNLNHDAMYWYRQDPGQGLRLIYYSQIVNDFQKGDIAEGYSVSREKKESFPLTVTSAQKNPTAFYLCASSVGTSGTGGAYEQYFGPGTRLTVT.

The sample holds one count of this clone. The chain recombines TRBV5-1 with TRBJ1-1; D call uncertain. Germline loops: CDR1 SGHRS, CDR2 YFSETQ. The CDR3 has 13 residues. The V and J ends lost 0 bases and 8 bases respectively, with 11 bases between them. This chain's CDR3 is CASSLGAPVEAFF. The CDR3 DNA reads TGCGCCAGCAGCTTGGGGGCCCCCGTCGAAGCTTTCTTT.

This chain connects TRBV5-1 to TRBJ1-2; D uncertain. V dropped 2 bases and J dropped 2 bases, with 13 bases sitting between them. The CDR3 runs 15 residues. Germline V gene sequence: CDR1 SGHRS, CDR2 YFSETQ. The CDR3 spells CASSLEYSINYGYTF. CDR3 sequence (DNA): TGCGCCAGCAGCTTAGAGTACAGCATAAACTATGGCTACACCTTC.

This clone was seen a handful of times. The chain links TRBV28 to TRBJ2-7; 11 nucleotides match TRBD2. The germline CDR1 and CDR2 sequences are MDHEN and SYDVKM. V gave up 6 bases and J gave up 0 bases; unmatched junction bases: 7. The CDR3 extends over 16 amino acids. In nucleotides, the CDR3 is TGTGCCAGCAGGCCTAGCGGGAGGTTAAGCTCCTACGAGCAGTACTTC. This translates into CASRPSGRLSSYEQYF.

This chain links TRBV29-1 with TRBJ1-1; D call uncertain. Germline V gene sequence: CDR1 SQVTM, CDR2 ANQGSEA. This CDR3 spans 13 amino acids. V gave up 3 bases and J gave up 4 bases, with 12 bases separating them. In DNA, the CDR3 is TGCAGCGTTGATCGAGGTTCGACCACTGAAGCTTTCTTT. This translates into CSVDRGSTTEAFF.

This chain connects TRBV6-1 to TRBJ1-5, with D possibly matching TRBD1 (5 bases). The CDR3 is 14 residues long. Trimming removed 5 bases from V and 4 bases from J, with 12 bases in between. Germline assignment: CDR1 MNHNS and CDR2 SASEGT. The chain's CDR3 is CASSFRDGNQPQHF. DNA for the CDR3: TGTGCCAGCAGTTTCCGGGACGGAAATCAGCCCCAGCATTTT.

V is TRBV20-1 and J is TRBJ2-5; no clear D. The ends were cut back, 7 bases at V and 2 bases at J, with 8 bases in the middle. Germline assignment: CDR1 DFQATT and CDR2 SNEGSKA (reference sequence). The CDR3 is made up of 11 amino acids. The CDR3 loop reads CSVALQETQYF. CDR3 nucleotide sequence: TGCAGTGTAGCACTACAAGAGACCCAGTACTTC.

This clone was observed a few times. V gene TRBV18 combines with J gene TRBJ1-2, with 7 positions matching TRBD1. V lost 2 bases to trimming and J lost 5 bases; unmatched junction nucleotides: 5. Looked up from germline, CDR1 is KGHSH and CDR2 is LQKENI. The CDR3 has 14 residues. The CDR3 DNA is TGTGCCAGCTCACCAACAGGGGAAGGGTATGGCTACACCTTC. This gives the protein CASSPTGEGYGYTF.

The chain recombines TRBV6-6 with TRBJ2-3; no definite D call. CDR1 MNHNY and CDR2 SVGAGI come from the germline V gene (reference sequence). Trimming took off 4 bases at V and 0 bases at J, with 11 bases between the two ends. CDR3 length equals 15 residues. The CDR3 loop is CASSSNPDSTDTQYF. For the CDR3, the DNA is TGTGCCAGCAGTTCAAACCCAGATAGCACAGATACGCAGTATTTT.

The chain combines TRBV28 with TRBJ2-2, with 7 bases fitting TRBD2. This CDR3 contains 13 residues. Unmatched junction bases numbered 1, after V lost 6 bases and J lost 3 bases. Germline V CDR1 and CDR2: MDHEN, SYDVKM. The CDR3 DNA reads TGTGCCAGCAGGGGACTATACACCGGGGAGCTGTTTTTT. Its translation is CASRGLYTGELFF.

The genes are TRBV19 and TRBJ1-1, with 9 bases lining up with TRBD1. This CDR3 spans 14 amino acids. J was trimmed by 5 bases and V by 6 bases; bases with no gene match: 7. CDR1 is LNHDA, CDR2 SQIVND, per germline (reference sequence). CDR3 coding DNA: TGTGCCAGTAGCATGGGACAGGGATGGACTGAAGCTTTCTTT. This sequence encodes CASSMGQGWTEAFF.

The chain uses TRBV7-9 and TRBJ2-5, with 7 bases identical to TRBD2. CDR1 and CDR2 from the germline V gene are SEHNR and FQNEAQ (reference sequence). The J segment lost 4 bases and the V segment lost 2 bases, leaving 1 base of the junction unmatched. The CDR3 has 13 amino acids. For the CDR3, the DNA is TGTGCCAGCAGCTTAACTAGCGTAGAGACCCAGTACTTC. Translated: CASSLTSVETQYF.

The chain uses TRBV7-2 and TRBJ1-2; D is uncertain. V was pared by 5 bases and J by 4 bases, with 17 bases between. The CDR3 is 15 amino acids. Germline V gives CDR1 SGHTA, CDR2 FQGNSA. The CDR3 region has the DNA TGTGCCAGCAGCCCGGACCACCAGGCTCTCTATGGCTACACCTTC. Protein product: CASSPDHQALYGYTF.

This clone was detected only a few times. The CDR3 DNA reads TGTGCCAGCAGTTACGGACGGAACACTGAAGCTTTCTTT. Translated, it gives CASSYGRNTEAFF. The rearrangement joins TRBV6-5 to TRBJ1-1, with D unresolved. From germline, CDR1 is MNHEY and CDR2 SVGAGI. This CDR3 has 13 residues. V was clipped by 2 bases and J by 1 base, with 5 bases between them.

V and J are TRBV4-1 and TRBJ2-3; TRBD2 agrees at 14 bases. V gave up 1 base and J gave up 6 bases; unmatched junction bases: 3. From germline, CDR1 is MGHRA and CDR2 YSYEKL. This CDR3 region has 16 residues. The CDR3 region is CASSQVGTSGSDTQYF. The CDR3 DNA reads TGCGCCAGCAGCCAAGTCGGGACTAGCGGGAGTGATACGCAGTATTTT.

V and J are TRBV2 and TRBJ2-5; D remains ambiguous. Trimming cost V 8 bases and J 0 bases, with 7 bases left between them. This CDR3 spans 12 amino acids. Germline V CDR1 and CDR2: SNHLY, FYNNEI. The CDR3 sequence: CASRQYQETQYF. DNA for the CDR3: TGTGCCAGCCGGCAGTACCAAGAGACCCAGTACTTC.

The chain combines TRBV10-1 with TRBJ2-2; D is perhaps TRBD2 (6 bases). The CDR3 has 14 amino acids. Per germline, CDR1 WNHNN and CDR2 SYGVQD (reference sequence). With 4 bases removed from V and 1 base from J, the gap between germline ends came to 7 bases. The CDR3 DNA follows: TGCGCCAGCAGTGGGCGGGAGAACACCGGGGAGCTGTTTTTT. Protein: CASSGRENTGELFF.

The chain recombines TRBV5-1 with TRBJ2-7; D ambiguous. The V end was cut by 4 bases, the J end by 2 bases, with 13 bases between. The CDR3 has 14 amino acids. Germline CDR1 SGHRS, CDR2 YFSETQ. The CDR3 DNA follows: TGCGCCAGCAGCCTTTCGACGGTACCCTACGAGCAGTACTTC. This encodes CASSLSTVPYEQYF.

This chain links TRBV4-3 with TRBJ2-1, with 10 bases lining up with TRBD2. The CDR3 totals 16 residues. Trimming took 2 bases from V and 1 from J; bases not matched to a gene: 2. Germline loops: CDR1 LGHNA, CDR2 YSLEER. The CDR3 DNA reads as TGCGCCAGCAGCCAAACTAGCGGGACTTCCTACAATGAGCAGTTCTTC. Protein product: CASSQTSGTSYNEQFF.